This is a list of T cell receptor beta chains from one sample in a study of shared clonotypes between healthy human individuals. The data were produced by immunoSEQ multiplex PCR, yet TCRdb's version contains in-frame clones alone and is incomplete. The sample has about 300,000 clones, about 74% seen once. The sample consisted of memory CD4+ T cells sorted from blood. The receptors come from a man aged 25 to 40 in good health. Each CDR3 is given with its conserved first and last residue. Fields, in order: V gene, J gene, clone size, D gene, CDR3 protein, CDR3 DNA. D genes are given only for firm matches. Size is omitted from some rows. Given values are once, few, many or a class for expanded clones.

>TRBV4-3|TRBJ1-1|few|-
CASSLKGRSEAFF
TGCGCCAGCAGCCTAAAGGGCAGGTCTGAAGCTTTCTTT
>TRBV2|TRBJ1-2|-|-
CASSPDRTHPYTF
TGTGCCAGCAGTCCCGACAGGACGCATCCATACACCTTC
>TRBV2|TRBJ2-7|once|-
CASSAWLGVQYF
TGTGCCAGCAGTGCATGGCTAGGGGTGCAGTACTTC
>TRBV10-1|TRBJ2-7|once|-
CASTAPGQSEQYF
TGCGCCAGCACCGCCCCGGGACAAAGTGAGCAGTACTTC
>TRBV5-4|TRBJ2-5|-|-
CASSLYQTDAETQYF
TGTGCCAGCAGCTTATACCAGACAGACGCAGAGACCCAGTACTTC
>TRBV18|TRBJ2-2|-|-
CASSLHLTRDGAGELFF
TGTGCCAGCTCACTGCACTTGACGAGGGATGGGGCCGGGGAGCTGTTTTTT
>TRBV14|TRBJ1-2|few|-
CASSQVGVYGYTF
TGTGCCAGCAGCCAAGTGGGGGTCTATGGCTACACCTTC
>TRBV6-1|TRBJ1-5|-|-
CASSAQTEPGQPQHF
TGTGCCAGCAGTGCCCAGACAGAGCCTGGGCAGCCCCAGCATTTT
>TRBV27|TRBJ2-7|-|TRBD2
CASSLGLAGAYEQYF
TGTGCCAGCAGTTTGGGGCTAGCGGGAGCTTACGAGCAGTACTTC
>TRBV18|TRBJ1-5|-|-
CASSPNAGGDQPQHF
TGTGCCAGCTCACCGAACGCCGGGGGAGATCAGCCCCAGCATTTT
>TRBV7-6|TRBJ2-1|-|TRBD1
CASSLVLGQGPNNEQFF
TGTGCCAGCAGCTTAGTCCTGGGACAGGGGCCCAACAATGAGCAGTTCTTC
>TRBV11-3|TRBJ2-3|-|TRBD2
CASSFSGRPTDTQYF
TGTGCCAGCAGCTTTAGCGGGAGGCCCACAGATACGCAGTATTTT
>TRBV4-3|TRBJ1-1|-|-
CASSQGTLTEAFF
TGCGCCAGCAGCCAAGGGACACTCACTGAAGCTTTCTTT
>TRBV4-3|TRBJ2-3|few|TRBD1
CASSQEPGQGADTQYF
TGCGCCAGCAGCCAAGAGCCGGGACAGGGAGCAGATACGCAGTATTTT
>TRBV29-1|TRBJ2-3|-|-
CSVDSGVGTDTQYF
TGCAGCGTTGACAGCGGAGTCGGGACAGATACGCAGTATTTT
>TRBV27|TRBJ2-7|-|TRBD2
CASSSAGAAVEQYF
TGTGCCAGCAGTTCAGCGGGAGCGGCCGTCGAGCAGTACTTC
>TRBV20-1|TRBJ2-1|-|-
CSAHTGNEQFF
TGCAGTGCTCATACAGGCAATGAGCAGTTCTTC
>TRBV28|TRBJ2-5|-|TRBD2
CASLRAGGDSETQYF
TGTGCCAGTCTAAGGGCTGGGGGGGATTCCGAGACCCAGTACTTC
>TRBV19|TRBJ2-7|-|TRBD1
CASRRTGGYEQYF
TGTGCCAGTAGGAGGACAGGGGGCTACGAGCAGTACTTC
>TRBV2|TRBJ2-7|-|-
CASKRTEISYEQYF
TGTGCCAGCAAGAGGACAGAGATTTCCTACGAGCAGTACTTC
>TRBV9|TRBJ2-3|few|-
CASSVGPFLEEEGDTQYF
TGTGCCAGCAGCGTGGGGCCCTTCCTCGAGGAGGAGGGAGATACGCAGTATTTT
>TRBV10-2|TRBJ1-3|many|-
CASSATGSSGNTIYF
TGCGCCAGCAGTGCCACAGGCAGCTCTGGAAACACCATATATTTT
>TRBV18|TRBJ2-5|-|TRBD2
CASSATGTSGVETQYF
TGTGCCAGCTCAGCCACCGGGACTAGCGGGGTTGAGACCCAGTACTTC
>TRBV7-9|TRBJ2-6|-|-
CASSPRTVRGSSGANVLTF
TGTGCCAGCAGCCCCCGGACGGTCCGTGGGAGCTCTGGGGCCAACGTCCTGACTTTC
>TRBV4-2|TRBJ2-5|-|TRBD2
CASSQASGTTKYQETQYF
TGTGCCAGCAGCCAAGCGTCCGGGACTACCAAGTACCAAGAGACCCAGTACTTC
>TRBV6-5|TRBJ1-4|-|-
CASSPMGEKLFF
TGTGCCAGCAGCCCGATGGGTGAAAAACTGTTTTTT
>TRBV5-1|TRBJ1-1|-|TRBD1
CASSPQGTANTEAFF
TGCGCCAGCAGCCCACAGGGGACGGCGAACACTGAAGCTTTCTTT
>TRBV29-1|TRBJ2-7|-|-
CSVRPDASYEQYF
TGCAGCGTCCGCCCGGACGCCTCCTACGAGCAGTACTTC
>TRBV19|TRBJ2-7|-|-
CASKLAGQGQGEQYF
TGTGCCAGTAAATTAGCGGGACAGGGACAAGGAGAGCAGTACTTC
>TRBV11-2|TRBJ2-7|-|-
CASSPGRNSYEQYF
TGTGCCAGCAGCCCGGGACGCAACTCCTACGAGCAGTACTTC
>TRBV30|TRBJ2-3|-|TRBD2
CAWSVRAGGADTQYF
TGTGCCTGGAGTGTACGTGCGGGAGGGGCAGATACGCAGTATTTT
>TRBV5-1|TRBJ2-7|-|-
CASSPQGFWEQYF
TGCGCCAGCAGCCCACAGGGTTTTTGGGAGCAGTACTTC
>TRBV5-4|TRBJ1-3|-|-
CASSVMISRSYSGNTIYF
TGTGCCAGCAGCGTGATGATTAGCAGGTCCTACTCTGGAAACACCATATATTTT
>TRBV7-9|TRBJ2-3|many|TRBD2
CASSPGLAADTQYF
TGTGCCAGCAGCCCGGGACTAGCAGCAGATACGCAGTATTTT